One sample yielded the 25 T cell receptor beta chains listed below, sequenced in a study of blood T cell repertoires in COVID-19. The method was immunoSEQ multiplex PCR; TCRdb's version includes in-frame clones alone and lacks a portion of them. Of 200,000 to 300,000 clones listed, 80% to 90% were seen once; the top ten hold roughly 1.9%. The sequenced material came from peripheral blood. All receptors derive from a man younger than 45 with active or convalescent COVID-19.

The J gene is TRBJ2-2, the V gene TRBV21-1; no DNA check was done on the table's D call, TRBD2. TRBV21-1 is a listed pseudogene. There are 17 residues in the CDR3. CDR3 DNA: TGTGCCAGCAGCACCCGGATGGGGGGGTCGTACACCGGGGAGCTGTTTTTT. Its protein product is CASSTRMGGSYTGELFF.

This chain connects TRBV29-1 to TRBJ2-1; possible D gene TRBD2, 7 bases. Germline-derived CDR1 and CDR2 are SQVTM and ANQGSEA. Trimming stripped 8 bases from V and 5 bases from J, with 19 bases between. This CDR3 region has 14 residues. In DNA form, the CDR3 reads TGCAGCTCCCGGTTGGGCGGGGGCAACAATGAGCAGTTCTTC. Translation gives CSSRLGGGNNEQFF.

J is TRBJ2-1 and V is TRBV5-4; D might be TRBD2 (5 bases). The ends were cut back, 4 bases at V and 0 bases at J, with 11 bases in the middle. This CDR3 has 15 amino acids. Germline V gives CDR1 SGHNT, CDR2 YYREEE (reference sequence). CDR3 amino acids: CASSPDYSSYNEQFF. The CDR3 DNA follows: TGTGCCAGCAGCCCTGACTACAGCTCCTACAATGAGCAGTTCTTC. Filled out from reference TRBV5-4 and TRBJ2-1, the complete variable domain reads ETGVTQSPTHLIKTRGQQVTLRCSSQSGHNTVSWYQQALGQGPQFIFQYYREEENGRGNFPPRFSGLQFPNYSSELNVNALELDDSALYLCASSPDYSSYNEQFFGPGTRLTVL.

This clone was recorded a few times. The chain uses TRBV14 and TRBJ1-1; the match to TRBD1 covers 10 bases. The CDR3 is made up of 16 amino acids. Germline loops: CDR1 SGHDN, CDR2 FVKESK. With V trimmed by 5 bases and J by 5 bases, 11 bases remained unmatched. The chain's CDR3 is CASSDLGRDRGTEAFF. The CDR3 DNA sequence: TGTGCCAGCAGCGATCTGGGGAGGGACAGGGGAACTGAAGCTTTCTTT.

The table lists this clone with a count of one. V and J are TRBV18 and TRBJ1-1, with 11 bases identical to TRBD1. Germline values: CDR1 KGHSH, CDR2 LQKENI. This CDR3 contains 14 residues. The ends lost 6 bases at V and 10 bases at J; junction bases unmatched: 10. CDR3 sequence: CASSVDRDRGGAFF. CDR3 bases: TGTGCCAGCTCCGTTGACCGGGACAGGGGGGGAGCTTTCTTT. Supplemented by reference TRBV18 and TRBJ1-1, the full variable domain reads NAGVMQNPRHLVRRRGQEARLRCSPMKGHSHVYWYRQLPEEGLKFMVYLQKENIIDESGMPKERFSAEFPKEGPSILRIQQVVRGDSAAYFCASSVDRDRGGAFFGQGTRLTVV.

The J gene is TRBJ1-1, the V gene TRBV6-2 or TRBV6-3; D not certain. The V end lost 5 bases, the J end lost 4 bases, and 11 bases lay between the germline ends. CDR1 is MNHEY, CDR2 SVGEGT, per germline. The CDR3 spans 13 residues. The CDR3 spells CASSPSGSTEAFF. The CDR3 DNA is TGTGCCAGCAGTCCCTCCGGGAGCACTGAAGCTTTCTTT.

This rearrangement joins TRBV10-3 to TRBJ2-3, with TRBD1 matching 7 bases. V was pared by 8 bases and J by 4 bases, with 12 bases of the junction left unmatched. Looked up from germline, CDR1 is ENHRY and CDR2 is SYGVKD. The CDR3 covers 15 residues. CDR3 sequence reads: CAIGGQRFDPDTQYF. The CDR3 DNA sequence: TGTGCCATCGGGGGACAGAGATTTGATCCAGATACGCAGTATTTT.

The chain joins TRBV4-1 to TRBJ2-3; 7 bases align to TRBD1. V dropped 1 base and J dropped 4; count of bases not matched to a gene: 5. The germline V gene has CDR1 MGHRA and CDR2 YSYEKL. This CDR3 has 15 residues. This CDR3 reads CASSQGDRLADTQYF. The CDR3 nucleotides read TGCGCCAGCAGCCAAGGGGACAGATTGGCAGATACGCAGTATTTT.

The rearrangement uses TRBV12-3 or TRBV12-4 and TRBJ2-5, with D uncertain. The ends were cut back, 6 bases at V and 5 bases at J, with 10 bases in the middle. The CDR3 sequence is 12 residues long. The CDR3 is CASSTSGETQYF. The CDR3 DNA is TGTGCCAGCAGCACCTCCGGGGAGACCCAGTACTTC.

This chain connects TRBV30 to TRBJ1-6; D might be TRBD1 (6 bases). The CDR3 loop spans 14 amino acids. Per the germline V gene, CDR1 is GTSNPN and CDR2 is SVGIG (reference sequence). V was pared by 3 bases and J by 9 bases, with 15 bases between. For the CDR3, the DNA is TGTGCCTGGAGCGGGGGGGCGCCGGGTTCACCCCTCCACTTT. Amino acids: CAWSGGAPGSPLHF.

This clone was counted once. This chain connects TRBV19 to TRBJ1-2; 9 nucleotides agree with TRBD1. The CDR3 has 14 residues. Looked up from germline, CDR1 is LNHDA and CDR2 is SQIVND (reference sequence). Unmatched junction bases numbered 8, after V lost 7 bases and J lost 5 bases. This CDR3 reads CASTLGQGIYGYTF. Written as DNA, the CDR3 is TGTGCCAGTACCCTGGGACAGGGAATATATGGCTACACCTTC.

This clone has just a few counts. This rearrangement joins TRBV7-2 to TRBJ2-1; 8 bases fit TRBD2. The CDR3 contains 15 residues. Germline CDR1 SGHTA, CDR2 FQGNSA. The trim removed 2 bases at V and 4 bases at J, leaving 4 bases unmatched. CDR3 bases: TGTGCCAGCAGCTTATACGGGGGGGCTTACAATGAGCAGTTCTTC. Protein: CASSLYGGAYNEQFF.

The CDR3: CASSLNPIDTQYF. The CDR3 region has the DNA TGTGCCAGCAGCTTAAATCCCATAGATACGCAGTATTTT. The V gene is TRBV7-3, the J gene TRBJ2-3; D is undetermined. V was clipped by 1 base and J by 5 bases, with 7 bases between them. Germline V gene data show CDR1 as SGHTA and CDR2 as FQGTGA. The CDR3 length is 13 residues.

The rearrangement uses TRBV9 and TRBJ2-1; D not resolved. The CDR3 covers 14 residues. Germline V gives CDR1 SGDLS, CDR2 YYNGEE. V was pared by 4 bases and J by 4 bases, with 12 bases between. For the CDR3, the DNA is TGTGCCAGCAGCCCTGAGGCCGGTTACAATGAGCAGTTCTTC. Amino acid sequence: CASSPEAGYNEQFF.

The chain joins TRBV11-2 to TRBJ1-2; tentative D call: TRBD1 (6 bases). CDR1 is SGHAT and CDR2 is FQNNGV in the germline V gene. Deletions cut 5 bases from V and 5 bases from J, with 12 bases between. This CDR3 region has 13 residues. The CDR3 here is CASSQPGEYGYTF. The DNA of the CDR3 is TGTGCCAGCAGCCAGCCAGGGGAATATGGCTACACCTTC. Filled out from reference TRBV11-2 and TRBJ1-2, the complete variable domain reads EAGVAQSPRYKIIEKRQSVAFWCNPISGHATLYWYQQILGQGPKLLIQFQNNGVVDDSQLPKDRFSAERLKGVDSTLKIQPAKLEDSAVYLCASSQPGEYGYTFGSGTRLTVV.

V usage is TRBV3-1 (or the pseudogene TRBV3-2) and J usage is TRBJ2-3; 10 nucleotides line up with TRBD1. The CDR3 totals 16 residues. V was pared by 3 bases and J by 6 bases, with 9 bases of the junction left unmatched. Germline CDR1 LGHDT, CDR2 YNNKEL (reference sequence). In DNA form, the CDR3 reads TGTGCCAGCAGCCACAACTCGGGACAGGGGTGGGATACGCAGTATTTT. Translation: CASSHNSGQGWDTQYF.

The chain employs TRBV6-6 and TRBJ2-5; D perhaps matches TRBD2 (7 bases). Deletions cut 2 bases from V and 0 bases from J, with 13 bases between. This CDR3 spans 16 amino acids. Germline values: CDR1 MNHNY, CDR2 SVGAGI (reference sequence). CDR3 DNA: TGTGCCAGCAGTTACGGCGGGGGCACCTACCAAGAGACCCAGTACTTC. Translating gives CASSYGGGTYQETQYF.

This chain joins TRBV5-1 and TRBJ1-3; D is possibly TRBD1 (5 bases). V lost 4 bases to trimming and J lost 4 bases, with 12 bases between them. This CDR3 has 14 amino acids. The germline V gene encodes CDR1 SGHRS and CDR2 YFSETQ. CDR3 nucleotides: TGCGCCAGCAGCAAAACAGGTTCGGGAAACACCATATATTTT. It codes for CASSKTGSGNTIYF.

The chain recombines TRBV7-2 with TRBJ2-1; possibly TRBD2 for D (7 bases). The CDR3 spans 17 residues. V lost 5 bases to trimming and J lost 2 bases, with 19 bases between them. Per germline, CDR1 SGHTA and CDR2 FQGNSA. The CDR3 sequence is CASSPQRGGGTYNEQFF. The CDR3 bases are TGTGCCAGCAGCCCCCAAAGGGGGGGCGGCACCTACAATGAGCAGTTCTTC.

V gene TRBV6-6 combines with J gene TRBJ2-1; TRBD1 aligns across 9 bases. The CDR3 covers 15 residues. Germline V gene data show CDR1 as MNHNY and CDR2 as SVGAGI (reference sequence). The ends lost 11 bases at V and 3 bases at J; junction bases unmatched: 11. The DNA for the CDR3 is TGTGCCGCGTTTGCCGGGACAGGGAACTACAATGAGCAGTTCTTC. Translation gives CAAFAGTGNYNEQFF.

The count of this clone is one. The chain is built from TRBV9 and TRBJ2-6; TRBD1 matches 7 bases. The CDR3 consists of 16 residues. Germline CDR1 is SGDLS and CDR2 is YYNGEE. The junction had 4 bases not matched to a gene; V was cut back by 2 bases and J by 2 bases. Here the CDR3 reads CASSVVQGAGANVLTF. In DNA, the CDR3 is TGTGCCAGCAGCGTCGTTCAGGGGGCTGGGGCCAACGTCCTGACTTTC.

The J gene is TRBJ1-1, the V gene TRBV5-6; no clear D. Germline V lookup: CDR1 SGHDT, CDR2 YYEEEE. CDR3 length: 12 residues. Trimming removed 0 bases at V and 10 bases at J, with 10 bases between. The CDR3 loop reads CASSLGQDLAFF. DNA of the CDR3: TGTGCCAGCAGCTTGGGGCAGGATTTAGCTTTCTTT.

V gene TRBV5-6 combines with J gene TRBJ1-1; 7 bases are a match to TRBD1. CDR3 length: 14 residues. With V trimmed by 2 bases and J by 1 base, 2 bases remained unmatched. Germline lookup yields CDR1 SGHDT and CDR2 YYEEEE. The CDR3 loop is CASSFRGANTEAFF. As DNA, the CDR3 is TGTGCCAGCAGCTTCAGGGGGGCGAACACTGAAGCTTTCTTT.

The rearrangement joins TRBV19 to TRBJ2-3; D not resolved. Germline loops: CDR1 LNHDA, CDR2 SQIVND (reference sequence). This CDR3 has 12 amino acids. Trimming removed 3 bases at V and 4 bases at J, with 5 bases between. The chain's CDR3 is CASSIVSDTQYF. DNA for the CDR3: TGTGCCAGTAGTATTGTCTCAGATACGCAGTATTTT.

This chain joins TRBV9 and TRBJ1-1; D possibly corresponds to TRBD1 (5 bases). The CDR3 runs to 13 residues. Germline assignment: CDR1 SGDLS and CDR2 YYNGEE. Trimming left V 3 bases short and J 5 bases short, with 11 bases between. The CDR3 sequence: CASSDQGGTEAFF. CDR3 coding DNA: TGTGCCAGCAGCGATCAGGGTGGGACTGAAGCTTTCTTT.